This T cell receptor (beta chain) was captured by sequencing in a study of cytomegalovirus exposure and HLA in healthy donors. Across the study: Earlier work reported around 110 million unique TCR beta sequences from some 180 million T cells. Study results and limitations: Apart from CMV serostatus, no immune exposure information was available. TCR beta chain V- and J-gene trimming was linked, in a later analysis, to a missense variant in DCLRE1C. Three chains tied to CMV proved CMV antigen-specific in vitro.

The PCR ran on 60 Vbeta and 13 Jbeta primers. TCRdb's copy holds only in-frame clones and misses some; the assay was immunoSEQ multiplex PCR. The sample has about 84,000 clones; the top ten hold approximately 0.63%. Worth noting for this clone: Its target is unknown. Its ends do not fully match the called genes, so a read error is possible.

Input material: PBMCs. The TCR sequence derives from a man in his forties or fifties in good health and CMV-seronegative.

The CDR3 DNA reads as TGTGCCAGCAGCTTATCAGGGCACTATGGCTACACCTTC. Translating gives CASSLSGHYGYTF. This rearrangement joins TRBV28 to TRBJ1-2; tentative D call: TRBD1 (5 bases). This CDR3 has 13 amino acids. CDR1 and CDR2 from the germline V gene are MDHEN and SYDVKM.